The 10 T cell receptor beta chains reported below all come from one sample, sequenced in a study of OX40 agonist ivuxolimab in advanced cancers. Clones were sequenced by immunoSEQ multiplex PCR, and TCRdb holds only the in-frame ones, with some missing. The table includes about 50,000 clones, 70% to 90% detected once. The sequenced sample was CD4+ or CD8+ T cells sorted from blood, obtained in a trial of the OX40 agonist ivuxolimab. The receptors were gathered from an adult with an advanced solid tumor such as melanoma, head and neck, liver or kidney cancer.

The chain links TRBV6-6 to TRBJ2-1; 7 nucleotides align to TRBD2. The V gene end was trimmed by 5 bases and the J gene end by 7 bases; junction bases not matched to a gene: 11. The CDR3 sequence is 15 residues long. The germline V gene has CDR1 MNHNY and CDR2 SVGAGI (reference sequence). CDR3 nucleotide sequence: TGTGCCAGCAGTCCTCTTCGCGGGAGCCAAAATGAGCAGTTCTTC. It is translated as CASSPLRGSQNEQFF.

This clone has more than one count but fewer than ten. The chain combines TRBV19 with TRBJ1-1; the D gene is possibly TRBD1 (5 bases). The V and J ends lost 10 bases and 0 bases respectively, with 18 bases between them. CDR1 and CDR2 from the germline V gene are LNHDA and SQIVND (reference sequence). This CDR3 comprises 15 residues. CDR3 protein: CATPRERGMNTEAFF. In DNA form, the CDR3 reads TGTGCCACACCCCGGGAAAGGGGAATGAACACTGAAGCTTTCTTT.

The V call is TRBV30, the J call TRBJ2-2, with D hard to call. This CDR3 is 14 amino acids long. V shed 0 bases and J shed 4 bases, with 9 bases lying between them. The germline V gene has CDR1 GTSNPN and CDR2 SVGIG (reference sequence). CDR3 nucleotides: TGTGCCTGGAGTGTACCTGGACCCACCGGGGAGCTGTTTTTT. Its translation is CAWSVPGPTGELFF. The variable domain in full, completed from reference TRBV30 and TRBJ2-2, reads SQTIHQWPATLVQPVGSPLSLECTVEGTSNPNLYWYRQAAGRGLQLLFYSVGIGQISSEVPQNLSASRPQDRQFILSSKKLLLSDSGFYLCAWSVPGPTGELFFGEGSRLTVL.

V usage is TRBV14 and J usage is TRBJ1-6; 8 bases align to TRBD1. The germline V gene encodes CDR1 SGHDN and CDR2 FVKESK. Trimming at V came to 3 bases and at J to 9 bases, leaving 7 bases not matched to a gene. CDR3 size: 15 residues. CDR3 sequence: CASSHGQGWSSPLHF. CDR3 in DNA: TGTGCCAGCAGCCATGGACAGGGCTGGAGTTCACCCCTCCACTTT.

This chain connects TRBV6-4 to TRBJ2-1, with a weak D call TRBD2 (5 bases). There are 15 residues in the CDR3. Germline lookup yields CDR1 MRHNA and CDR2 SNTAGT. Trimming pared 0 bases from V and 2 bases from J, leaving 8 bases between. CDR3 loop: CASSDSSGPYNEQFF. The CDR3, as DNA: TGTGCCAGCAGTGACTCAAGCGGTCCCTACAATGAGCAGTTCTTC.

This sequence joins TRBV4-2 and TRBJ2-7; D might be TRBD2 (5 bases). This CDR3 contains 12 residues. Per germline, CDR1 LGHNA and CDR2 YNFKEQ. Deletions cut 4 bases from V and 3 bases from J, with 7 bases between. The CDR3 reads CASSPSGYEQYF. CDR3 coding DNA: TGTGCCAGCAGCCCGAGCGGCTACGAGCAGTACTTC.

The chain couples TRBV27 to TRBJ1-5; D possibly corresponds to TRBD1 (6 bases). Trimming pared 2 bases from V and 4 bases from J, leaving 12 bases between. Germline V lookup: CDR1 MNHEY, CDR2 SMNVEV (reference sequence). This CDR3 is 15 amino acids long. CDR3 region: CASSLGGGTNQPQHF. The CDR3 DNA reads TGTGCCAGCAGTTTAGGAGGGGGAACAAATCAGCCCCAGCATTTT.

The chain couples TRBV4-2 to TRBJ2-7; TRBD2 matches at 7 bases. With 4 bases clipped from V and 5 bases from J, the junction kept 11 bases outside the gene matches. CDR3 size: 15 residues. Germline lookup yields CDR1 LGHNA and CDR2 YNFKEQ. The CDR3 DNA reads as TGTGCCAGCAGCCTGGCTGGGAGGGCCAGGGACGAGCAGTACTTC. Its translation: CASSLAGRARDEQYF.

The chain links TRBV30 to TRBJ2-7; maybe TRBD1 (6 bases). The CDR3 runs 12 residues. V lost 4 bases and J 6 bases, leaving 13 bases between the germline ends. Germline V gives CDR1 GTSNPN, CDR2 SVGIG (reference sequence). CDR3 sequence (DNA): TGTGCCTGGACCGTACAGGGTGGCGAGCAGTACTTC. Its protein is CAWTVQGGEQYF.

V gene TRBV5-6 combines with J gene TRBJ2-1, with D perhaps matching TRBD1 (5 bases). V shed 0 bases and J shed 10 bases, with 20 bases lying between them. The germline V gene encodes CDR1 SGHDT and CDR2 YYEEEE. The CDR3 sequence is 16 residues long. The chain's CDR3 is CASSLGVPGWKGEQFF. The CDR3 DNA is TGTGCCAGCAGCTTGGGCGTCCCAGGTTGGAAGGGGGAGCAGTTCTTC.